This entry describes one T cell receptor beta chain. Its cognate antigen is unknown. This specimen belongs to a study of cytotoxic CD8 clonotypes in ibrutinib-treated CLL. Study in general: By median about 69 months, approximately twelve had progressed and approximately 15 stayed remitted; responses had been 2 complete and approximately 24 partial.

Per the germline V gene, CDR1 is MNHNS and CDR2 is SASEGT. Losses at the gene ends were 2 bases for V and 0 bases for J; bases not matched to a gene: 9. The CDR3 length is 17 residues. Library input was approximately 2.1 micrograms of DNA from cryopreserved PBMCs. Sequencing was performed with immunoSEQ multiplex PCR; in TCRdb, only in-frame clones are kept and a portion is missing. The repertoire holds around 200,000 clones, with about four fifths as singletons. General study findings and limits: Private clonotypes, not public ones, expanded at ibrutinib response.

The starting material was PBMCs, obtained after 12 months of ibrutinib treatment. The chain links TRBV6-1 to TRBJ2-7; the match to TRBD2 covers 8 bases. The clonotype comes from a human donor with chronic lymphocytic leukemia. The CDR3 is CASSETAGGSSSYEQYF. The CDR3 coding sequence is TGTGCCAGCAGTGAAACGGCGGGGGGCTCCAGCTCCTACGAGCAGTACTTC.